A single sample gave rise to the 12 T cell receptor beta chains below, sequenced in a study of CD8+ T cells in alopecia areata (dated by TCRdb to between 2017 and 2018). Libraries were prepared through the immunoSEQ multiplex PCR assay. RNA was extracted from all samples and reverse transcribed into cDNA as template for TCR sequencing. Held by TCRdb, this immuneACCESS table contains in-frame sequences only and omits some clones. Under half of the omission traces to an unresolved V gene where checked; the cause of the rest is unknown. Here the sample lists 90,000 to 130,000 clones, none seen once only. 15% to 20% of the sample goes to the ten largest clones. The sample taken for sequencing was lesional skin. Receptors were obtained from a C3H/HeJ mouse with alopecia areata. The MHC haplotype for this mouse line is H2-k.

A word on this clone: The listed genes are named as in mouse. The read is 4 residues too short to cover the CDR3 end, so that end is filled in from the germline J gene. This chain connects TRBV13-3 to TRBJ2-3; the D gene is possibly TRBD1 (5 bases). The CDR3 is 15 residues long. The germline V and J ends were trimmed by 2 bases and 3 bases, with 13 bases remaining between them. The germline V gene has CDR1 NNHDY and CDR2 SYVADS. CDR3 DNA, as far as it was read: TGTGCCAGCAGTGAGCCAGGGAAGGGGGCAGAA. This translates into CASSEPGKGAE. The complete CDR3 reads CASSEPGKGAETLYF.

To note about this clone: The gene names here belong to mouse. Read sequence stops 4 residues before the CDR3 end, and the germline J gene provides the missing end. V is TRBV13-3 and J is TRBJ1-4; 7 nucleotides agree with TRBD1. This CDR3 spans 15 amino acids. J was trimmed by 6 bases and V by 2 bases; bases with no gene match: 7. The germline gives CDR1 NNHDY, CDR2 SYVADS. CDR3 residues: CASSDAGGMDERLFF. Partial CDR3 DNA: TGTGCCAGCAGTGACGCAGGGGGAATGGACGAA.

In this sample, this clone turned up a few times. Any gene name here is a mouse gene name. The read ends 4 residues early relative to the CDR3; the germline J gene fills the gap. The chain uses TRBV29 and TRBJ2-2; TRBD1 might be the D (6 bases). The CDR3 has 15 amino acids. Germline V gene sequence: CDR1 MSHET, CDR2 SYDVDS. Trimming removed 4 bases at V and 1 base at J, with 10 bases between. The covered CDR3 bases are TGTGCTAGCAGTTCCGGGACAAAAAACACCGGG. Encoded protein: CASSSGTKNTG. In full, the CDR3 reads CASSSGTKNTGQLYF.

About this clone: The listed genes are named as in mouse. CDR3 region: CASSLGPTGNSDYTF. Incomplete CDR3 DNA: TGTGCAAGCAGCTTAGGTCCCACAGGGAACTCC. The genes are TRBV16 and TRBJ1-2; possible D gene TRBD1, 6 bases. Read sequence stops 4 residues before the CDR3 end, and the germline J gene provides the missing end. The CDR3 extends over 15 amino acids. Germline-derived CDR1 and CDR2 are SGHSA and FRNQAP. V lost 1 base to trimming and J lost 2 bases, with 11 bases between them.

A remark on this clone: The germline and genes are mouse ones. With the read ending 4 residues before the CDR3 end, the germline J gene is used to fill in that end. The chain recombines TRBV13-3 with TRBJ2-1; TRBD2 matches 9 bases. CDR3 length: 16 residues. Germline V gives CDR1 NNHDY, CDR2 SYVADS. Germline trimming cut 5 bases from V and 1 base from J; bases unmatched to any gene: 7. The part of the CDR3 DNA that was read is TGTGCCAGCAGCTACCGGACTGGGGCGAACTATGCT. Amino acids: CASSYRTGANYA. The whole CDR3 sequence is CASSYRTGANYAEQFF.

Note on this clone: Gene names follow the mouse nomenclature. The read gets to within 4 residues of the CDR3 end, and the germline J gene fills in the rest. The chain links TRBV19 to TRBJ1-2; D uncertain. CDR3 length equals 14 residues. With 4 bases removed from V and 0 bases from J, the gap between germline ends came to 10 bases. CDR1 is FNHDT and CDR2 is SITEND in the germline V gene (reference sequence). The CDR3 spells CASSPRHTNSDYTF. The sequenced CDR3 bases are TGTGCCAGCAGTCCCCGACATACAAACTCC.

This clone was observed a handful of times. The genes are named according to mouse. The read ends 4 residues early relative to the CDR3; the germline J gene fills the gap. V and J are TRBV31 and TRBJ1-1, with D possibly TRBD1 on 5 matching bases. V was clipped by 0 bases and J by 3 bases, with 11 bases between them. Germline lookup yields CDR1 GKSSPN and CDR2 SITVG. This CDR3 region has 14 residues. CDR3 bases read: TGTGCCTGGAGTCTATGGGGGTGGGACACA. As protein: CAWSLWGWDT. The full CDR3 is CAWSLWGWDTEVFF.

On this clone: The gene symbols are mouse symbols. The read terminates 4 residues before the CDR3 end, so the remaining end is supplied by the germline J gene. The V gene is TRBV19, the J gene TRBJ2-7; perhaps TRBD1 as D (6 bases). Germline CDR1 and CDR2: FNHDT and SITEND (reference sequence). The V gene lost 3 bases and the J gene lost 3 bases, with 10 bases spanning the gap. CDR3 length: 13 amino acids. The part of the CDR3 DNA that was read is TGTGCCAGCAGTAGGGACAAATACTAT. It encodes CASSRDKYY. Given in full, the CDR3 is CASSRDKYYEQYF.

Concerning this clone itself: Mouse gene names apply. Partial CDR3 DNA: TGTGCCAGCAGGGCCGGGACAATCGGGACA. Protein product: CASRAGTIGT. The CDR3 in full is CASRAGTIGTEVFF. The chain links TRBV13-3 to TRBJ1-1, with D maybe TRBD1 (6 bases). The read stops 4 residues short of the end of the CDR3; the missing end is completed from the germline J gene. The CDR3 covers 14 residues. The germline V gene encodes CDR1 NNHDY and CDR2 SYVADS.

This clone occurred many times. The gene symbols are mouse symbols. The read ends 4 residues shy of where the CDR3 ends; the end is completed using the germline J gene. The chain joins TRBV13-3 to TRBJ2-7, with TRBD2 identical over 11 bases. This CDR3 has 12 amino acids. The V segment lost 7 bases and the J segment 3 bases; nucleotides outside the gene matches: 0. Germline-derived CDR1 and CDR2 are NNHDY and SYVADS. The CDR3 bases that were read are TGTGCCAGCGACTGGGGGGGCTAT. Translation: CASDWGGY. In full, the CDR3 is CASDWGGYEQYF.

This clone was detected only a few times. The protein here is the DNA translation, as the TCRdb protein differs from it at residue 12. Gene names follow the mouse nomenclature. The read halts 3 residues ahead of the CDR3 end, with the missing end drawn from the germline J gene. V usage is TRBV13-3 and J usage is TRBJ1-3, with D tentatively TRBD1 (6 bases). Trimming removed 3 bases at V and 0 bases at J, with 10 bases between. The V gene's germline CDR1 is NNHDY and CDR2 SYVADS. The CDR3 is 15 residues long. CDR3 bases read: TGTGCCAGCAGTGGGGACACCTATTCTGGAAATACG. This codes for CASSGDTYSGNT. From start to end, the CDR3 is CASSGDTYSGNTLYF. Supplemented by reference TRBV13-3 and TRBJ1-3, the full variable domain reads EAAVTQSPRSKVAVTGGKVTLSCHQTNNHDYMYWYRQDTGHGLRLIHYSYVADSTEKGDIPDGYKASRPSQENFSLILELASLSQTAVYFCASSGDTYSGNTLYFGEGSRLIVV.

On this clone itself: Gene names are mouse gene names. Coverage ceases 4 residues before the CDR3 finishes, and the germline J gene fills in the end. This rearrangement joins TRBV13-3 to TRBJ1-1; D may be TRBD1 (6 bases). The V end was cut by 6 bases, the J end by 1 base, with 16 bases between. The CDR3 has 15 residues. Germline V gives CDR1 NNHDY, CDR2 SYVADS. The CDR3 protein is CASNPRDMGNTEVFF. Partial CDR3 DNA: TGTGCCAGCAATCCCCGGGACATGGGGAACACA.